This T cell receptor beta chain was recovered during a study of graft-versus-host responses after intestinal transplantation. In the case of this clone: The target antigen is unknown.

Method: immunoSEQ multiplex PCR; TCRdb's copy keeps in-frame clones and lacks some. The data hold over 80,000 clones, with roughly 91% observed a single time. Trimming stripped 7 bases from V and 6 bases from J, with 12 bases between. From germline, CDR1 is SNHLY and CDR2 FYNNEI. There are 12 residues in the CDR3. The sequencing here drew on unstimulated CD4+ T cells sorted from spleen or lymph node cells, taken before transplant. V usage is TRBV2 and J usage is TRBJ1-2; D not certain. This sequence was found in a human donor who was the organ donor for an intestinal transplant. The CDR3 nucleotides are TGTGCCAGCACTCCGTTCCTTCATGGCTACACCTTC. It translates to CASTPFLHGYTF. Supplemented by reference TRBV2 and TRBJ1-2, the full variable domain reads EPEVTQTPSHQVTQMGQEVILRCVPISNHLYFYWYRQILGQKVEFLVSFYNNEISEKSEIFDDQFSVERPDGSNFTLKIRSTKLEDSAMYFCASTPFLHGYTFGSGTRLTVV.